The clone carrying this T cell receptor beta chain was counted only a few times. Sequenced material consisted of expressed TCRB transcripts (all of the isolated RNA was reverse transcribed). Data came from immunoSEQ multiplex PCR; TCRdb stores just in-frame clones and leaves some out. The data contain some 220,000 clones, approximately 10% of them seen just once; the ten biggest clones take up less than 1.5%. V lost 5 bases and J lost 10, with 12 bases in between. The CDR3 consists of 12 residues. Germline values: CDR1 SEHNR, CDR2 FQNEAQ (reference sequence). This sample is part of a study of beta chain features in type 1 diabetes. Across the study: Cell yields, gender and age were similar in healthy donors and patients.

This sequence originates from a man aged 18 to 35 in good health. The chain has TRBV7-9 and TRBJ2-1; D gene uncertain. Sample: central memory CD4+ T cells from blood. This CDR3 is CASSKTRLEQFF. The CDR3 bases are TGTGCCAGCAGCAAGACACGTTTGGAGCAGTTCTTC. The full variable domain, in which reference TRBV7-9 and TRBJ2-1 provide the parts outside the CDR3, is DTGVSQNPRHKITKRGQNVTFRCDPISEHNRLYWYRQTLGQGPEFLTYFQNEAQLEKSRLLSDRFSAERPKGSFSTLEIQRTEQGDSAMYLCASSKTRLEQFFGPGTRLTVL.